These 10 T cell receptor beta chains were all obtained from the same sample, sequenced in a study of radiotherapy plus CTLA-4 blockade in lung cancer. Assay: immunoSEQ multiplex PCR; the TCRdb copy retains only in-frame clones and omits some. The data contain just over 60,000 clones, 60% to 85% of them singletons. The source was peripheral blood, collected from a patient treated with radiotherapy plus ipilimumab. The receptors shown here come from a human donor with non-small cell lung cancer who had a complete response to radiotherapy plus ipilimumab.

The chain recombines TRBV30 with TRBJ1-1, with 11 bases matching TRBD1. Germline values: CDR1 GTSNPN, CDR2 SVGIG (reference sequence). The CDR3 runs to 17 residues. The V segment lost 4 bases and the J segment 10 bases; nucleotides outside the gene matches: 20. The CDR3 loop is CAWIPVNPGTGGQIAFF. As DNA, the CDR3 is TGTGCCTGGATTCCTGTTAACCCTGGGACAGGGGGTCAGATAGCTTTCTTT.

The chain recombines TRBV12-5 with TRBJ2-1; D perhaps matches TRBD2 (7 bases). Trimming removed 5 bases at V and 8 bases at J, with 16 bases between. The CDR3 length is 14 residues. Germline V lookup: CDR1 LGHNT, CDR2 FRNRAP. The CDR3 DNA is TGTGCTAGTGGTCCGGGGGGCGCCTGGGATGAGCAGTTCTTC. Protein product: CASGPGGAWDEQFF.

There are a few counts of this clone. Here the CDR3 DNA reads TGTGCCTGCCTCACGAGTGGGGGAGTTTGGGAGACCCAGTACTTC. It specifies CACLTSGGVWETQYF. J is TRBJ2-5 and V is TRBV5-8; D may match TRBD1 or TRBD2 (5 bases each). The germline V gene encodes CDR1 SGHTS and CDR2 YDEGEE. This CDR3 has 15 amino acids. V lost 10 bases and J lost 5, with 24 bases in between.

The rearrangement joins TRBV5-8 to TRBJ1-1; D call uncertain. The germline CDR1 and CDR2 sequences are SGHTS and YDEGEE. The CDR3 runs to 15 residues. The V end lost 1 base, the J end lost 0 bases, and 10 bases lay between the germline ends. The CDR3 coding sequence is TGTGCCAGCAGCTTGCTCAGTTACATGAACACTGAAGCTTTCTTT. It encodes CASSLLSYMNTEAFF.

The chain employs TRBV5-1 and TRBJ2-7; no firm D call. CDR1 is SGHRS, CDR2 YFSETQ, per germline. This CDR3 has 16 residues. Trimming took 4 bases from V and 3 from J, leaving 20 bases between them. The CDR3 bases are TGCGCCAGCAGCAATCCGGAACGGCAGGTCAACTACGAGCAGTACTTC. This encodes CASSNPERQVNYEQYF.

The CDR3 DNA is TGTGCCAGCAGCCCCGGACAGGGTGTGGGGCAGTACTTC. The encoded protein is CASSPGQGVGQYF. V is TRBV6-5 and J is TRBJ2-7, with 8 bases fitting TRBD1. This CDR3 comprises 13 residues. With 6 bases clipped from V and 9 bases from J, the junction kept 10 bases outside the gene matches. Germline CDR1 MNHEY, CDR2 SVGAGI.

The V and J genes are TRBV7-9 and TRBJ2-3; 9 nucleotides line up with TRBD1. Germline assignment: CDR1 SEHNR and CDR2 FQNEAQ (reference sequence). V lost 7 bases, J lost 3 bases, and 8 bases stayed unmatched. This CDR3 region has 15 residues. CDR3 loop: CASTTTGGGTDTQYF. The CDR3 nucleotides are TGTGCCAGCACTACGACAGGGGGTGGGACAGATACGCAGTATTTT.

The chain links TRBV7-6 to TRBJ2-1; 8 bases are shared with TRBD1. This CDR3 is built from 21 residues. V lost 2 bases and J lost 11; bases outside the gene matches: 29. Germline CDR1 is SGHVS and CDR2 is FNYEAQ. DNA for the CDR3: TGTGCCAGCAGCTTACACCGTACCGGGACAGGTTCTCTCCGAGGGATGCTGAAGCAGTTCTTC. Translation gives CASSLHRTGTGSLRGMLKQFF. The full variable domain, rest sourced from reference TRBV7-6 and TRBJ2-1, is GAGVSQSPRYKVTKRGQDVALRCDPISGHVSLYWYRQALGQGPEFLTYFNYEAQQDKSGLPNDRFSAERPEGSISTLTIQRTEQRDSAMYRCASSLHRTGTGSLRGMLKQFFGPGTRLTVL.

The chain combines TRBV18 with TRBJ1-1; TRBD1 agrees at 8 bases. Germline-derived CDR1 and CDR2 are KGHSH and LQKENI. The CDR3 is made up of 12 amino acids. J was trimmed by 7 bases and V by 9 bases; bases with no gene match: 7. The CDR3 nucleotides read TGTGCCAGTCGAGACAGGGGTGTTGAAGCTTTCTTT. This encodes CASRDRGVEAFF. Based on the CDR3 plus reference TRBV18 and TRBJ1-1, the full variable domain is NAGVMQNPRHLVRRRGQEARLRCSPMKGHSHVYWYRQLPEEGLKFMVYLQKENIIDESGMPKERFSAEFPKEGPSILRIQQVVRGDSAAYFCASRDRGVEAFFGQGTRLTVV.

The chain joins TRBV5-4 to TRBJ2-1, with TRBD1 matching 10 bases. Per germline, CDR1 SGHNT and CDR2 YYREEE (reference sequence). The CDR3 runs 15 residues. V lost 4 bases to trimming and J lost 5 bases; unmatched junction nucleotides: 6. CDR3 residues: CASSLGQGKNNEQFF. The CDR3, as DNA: TGTGCCAGCAGCCTGGGACAGGGGAAAAACAATGAGCAGTTCTTC.